This T cell receptor (beta chain) came from a study of T cells in localized non-small cell lung cancer. Repertoires were generated with immunoSEQ multiplex PCR, while TCRdb's copy carries only in-frame clones and drops some. Of roughly 38,000 clones in the sample, about nine tenths were seen once. This CDR3 contains 18 residues. V was cut by 3 bases and J by 1 base, with 23 bases left in between. Germline CDR1 is SGHRS and CDR2 is YFSETQ. The chain employs TRBV5-1 and TRBJ2-7, with D possibly matching TRBD1 (7 bases). The TCR originated in a male donor at least 60 years old with stage II lung adenocarcinoma. Source: peripheral blood mononuclear cells, taken before any cancer treatment. The CDR3 sequence: CASSSIGGGLVPSYEQYF. The CDR3 DNA follows: TGCGCCAGCAGCTCGATCGGAGGGGGCTTAGTCCCATCCTACGAGCAGTACTTC.